The entry that follows covers one TCR beta chain sequence. PCR employed 60 Vbeta and 13 Jbeta primers. The method was immunoSEQ multiplex PCR; TCRdb's version includes in-frame clones alone and lacks a portion of them. The data hold 150,000 to 200,000 clones, with roughly 80% observed a single time. The CDR3 covers 14 residues. CDR1 is SGHNT and CDR2 is YENEEA in the germline V gene. V was clipped by 6 bases and J by 8 bases, with 17 bases between them. This sample stems from a study of cytomegalovirus exposure and HLA in healthy donors. J is TRBJ2-1 and V is TRBV11-3; TRBD2 is a possible D gene (6 bases). This clonotype was obtained from a boy younger than 18 in good health and CMV-seronegative. Specimen: PBMCs. The CDR3 region has the DNA TGTGCCAGCAGGCGGGACCCGGGAGTCCATGAGCAGTTCTTC. Translation: CASRRDPGVHEQFF.